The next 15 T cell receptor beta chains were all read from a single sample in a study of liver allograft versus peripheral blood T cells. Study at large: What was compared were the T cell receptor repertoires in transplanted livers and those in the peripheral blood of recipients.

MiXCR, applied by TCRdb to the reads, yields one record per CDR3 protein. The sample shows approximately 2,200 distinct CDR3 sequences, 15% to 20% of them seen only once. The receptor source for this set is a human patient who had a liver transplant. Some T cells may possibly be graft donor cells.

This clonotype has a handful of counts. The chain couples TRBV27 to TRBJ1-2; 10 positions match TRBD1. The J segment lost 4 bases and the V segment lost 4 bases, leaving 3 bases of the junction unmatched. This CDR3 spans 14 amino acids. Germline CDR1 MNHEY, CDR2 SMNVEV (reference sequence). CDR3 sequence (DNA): TGTGCCAGCAGTTCGGGACAGGGGTTCTATGGCTACACCTTC. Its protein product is CASSSGQGFYGYTF.

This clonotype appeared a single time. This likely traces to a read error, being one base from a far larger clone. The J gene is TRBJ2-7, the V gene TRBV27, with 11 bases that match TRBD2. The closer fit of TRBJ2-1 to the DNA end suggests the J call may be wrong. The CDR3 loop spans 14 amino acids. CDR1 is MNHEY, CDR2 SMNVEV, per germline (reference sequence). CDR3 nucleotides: TGTGCCAGCAACGAACTAGCGGGGGACAATGAGCAGTTCTTC. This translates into CASNELAGDNEQFF.

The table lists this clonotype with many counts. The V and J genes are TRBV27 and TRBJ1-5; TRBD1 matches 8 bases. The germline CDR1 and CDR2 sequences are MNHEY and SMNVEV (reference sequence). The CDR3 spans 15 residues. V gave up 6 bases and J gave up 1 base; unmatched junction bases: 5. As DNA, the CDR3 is TGTGCCAGCAGCTTCACAGGGGGAAGCAATCAGCCCCAGCATTTT. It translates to CASSFTGGSNQPQHF.

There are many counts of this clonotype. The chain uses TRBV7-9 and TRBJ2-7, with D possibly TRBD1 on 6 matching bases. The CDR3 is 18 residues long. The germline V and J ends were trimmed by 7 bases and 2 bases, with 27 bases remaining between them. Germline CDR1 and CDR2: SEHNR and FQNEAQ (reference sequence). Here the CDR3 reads CASTNNRGPGASPYEQYF. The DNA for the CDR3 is TGTGCCAGCACCAATAACCGCGGACCAGGGGCATCTCCCTACGAGCAGTACTTC.

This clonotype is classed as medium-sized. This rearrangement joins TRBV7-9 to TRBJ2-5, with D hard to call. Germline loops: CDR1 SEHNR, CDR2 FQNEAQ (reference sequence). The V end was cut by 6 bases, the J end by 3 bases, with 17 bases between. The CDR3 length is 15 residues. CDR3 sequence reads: CASRTGRNPKETQYF. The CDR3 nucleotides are TGTGCCAGCAGAACCGGGCGGAATCCCAAAGAGACCCAGTACTTC. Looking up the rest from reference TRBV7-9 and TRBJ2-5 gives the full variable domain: DTGVSQNPRHKITKRGQNVTFRCDPISEHNRLYWYRQTLGQGPEFLTYFQNEAQLEKSRLLSDRFSAERPKGSFSTLEIQRTEQGDSAMYLCASRTGRNPKETQYFGPGTRLLVL.

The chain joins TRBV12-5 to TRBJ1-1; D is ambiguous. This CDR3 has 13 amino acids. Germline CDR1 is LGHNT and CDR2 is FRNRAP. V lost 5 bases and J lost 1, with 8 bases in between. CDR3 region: CASGTPSNTEAFF. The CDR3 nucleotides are TGTGCTAGTGGTACCCCCTCGAACACTGAAGCTTTCTTT. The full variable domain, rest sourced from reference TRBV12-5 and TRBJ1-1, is DARVTQTPRHKVTEMGQEVTMRCQPILGHNTVFWYRQTMMQGLELLAYFRNRAPLDDSGMPKDRFSAEMPDATLATLKIQPSEPRDSAVYFCASGTPSNTEAFFGQGTRLTVV.

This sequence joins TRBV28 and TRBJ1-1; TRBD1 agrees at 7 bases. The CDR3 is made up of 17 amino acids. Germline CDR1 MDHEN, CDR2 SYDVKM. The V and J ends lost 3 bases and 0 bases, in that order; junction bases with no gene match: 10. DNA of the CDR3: TGTGCCAGCAGTTTTTGGGGCAGGGGGGATATGAACACTGAAGCTTTCTTT. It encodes CASSFWGRGDMNTEAFF. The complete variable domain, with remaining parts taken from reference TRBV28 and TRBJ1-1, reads DVKVTQSSRYLVKRTGEKVFLECVQDMDHENMFWYRQDPGLGLRLIYFSYDVKMKEKGDIPEGYSVSREKKERFSLILESASTNQTSMYLCASSFWGRGDMNTEAFFGQGTRLTVV.

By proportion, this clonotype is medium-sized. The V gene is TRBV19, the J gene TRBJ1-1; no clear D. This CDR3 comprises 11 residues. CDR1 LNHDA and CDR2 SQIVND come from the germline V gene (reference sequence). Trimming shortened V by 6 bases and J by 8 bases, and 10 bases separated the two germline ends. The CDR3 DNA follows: TGTGCCAGTAGAACGTCCCAGGAAGCTTTCTTT. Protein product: CASRTSQEAFF.

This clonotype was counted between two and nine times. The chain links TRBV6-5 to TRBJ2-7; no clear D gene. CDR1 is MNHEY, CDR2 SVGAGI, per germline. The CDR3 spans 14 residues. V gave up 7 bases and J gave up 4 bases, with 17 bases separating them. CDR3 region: CASNSLGRQYEQYF. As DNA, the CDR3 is TGTGCCAGCAATTCTTTGGGCCGGCAATACGAGCAGTACTTC.

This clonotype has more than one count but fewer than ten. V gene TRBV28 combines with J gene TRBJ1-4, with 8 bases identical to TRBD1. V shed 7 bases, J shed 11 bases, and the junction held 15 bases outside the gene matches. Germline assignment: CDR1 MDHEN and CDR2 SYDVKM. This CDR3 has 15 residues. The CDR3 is CASNYQGASASKLFF. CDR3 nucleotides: TGTGCCAGCAACTACCAGGGGGCGTCTGCTAGCAAACTGTTTTTT.

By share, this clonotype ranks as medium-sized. The CDR3 nucleotides are TGCAGCGTTACAGGTGACGAGTCCGGGGCCAACGTCCTGACTTTC. This gives the protein CSVTGDESGANVLTF. The chain joins TRBV29-1 to TRBJ2-6; a weak D match, TRBD1 (5 bases). The CDR3 runs to 15 residues. The V end was cut by 5 bases, the J end by 4 bases, with 15 bases between. Per the germline V gene, CDR1 is SQVTM and CDR2 is ANQGSEA.

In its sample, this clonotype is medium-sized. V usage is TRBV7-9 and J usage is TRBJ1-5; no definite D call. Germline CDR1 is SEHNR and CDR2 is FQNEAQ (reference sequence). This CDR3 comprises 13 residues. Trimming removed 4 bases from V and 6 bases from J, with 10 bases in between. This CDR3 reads CASSSLGSQPQHF. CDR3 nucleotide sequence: TGTGCCAGCAGCTCTTTGGGGAGTCAGCCCCAGCATTTT.

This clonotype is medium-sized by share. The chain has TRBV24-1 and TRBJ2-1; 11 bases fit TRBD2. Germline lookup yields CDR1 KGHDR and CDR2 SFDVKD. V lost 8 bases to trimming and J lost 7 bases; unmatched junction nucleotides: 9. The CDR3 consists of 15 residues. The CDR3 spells CATTLAGGPRNEQFF. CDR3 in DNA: TGTGCCACCACTTTAGCGGGGGGGCCTAGGAATGAGCAGTTCTTC.

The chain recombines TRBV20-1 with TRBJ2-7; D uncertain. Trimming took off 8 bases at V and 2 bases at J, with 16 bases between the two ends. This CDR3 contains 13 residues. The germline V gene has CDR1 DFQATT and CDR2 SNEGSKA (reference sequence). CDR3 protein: CSSLRTDAYEQYF. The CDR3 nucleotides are TGCAGTTCCCTTCGGACGGACGCCTACGAGCAGTACTTC.

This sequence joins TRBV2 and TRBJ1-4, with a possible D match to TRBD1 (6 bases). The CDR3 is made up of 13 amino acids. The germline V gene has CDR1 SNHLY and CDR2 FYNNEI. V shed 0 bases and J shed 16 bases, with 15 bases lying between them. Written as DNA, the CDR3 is TGTGCCAGCAGTGAAGCGGGGCTGAGGGGGAGGTTTTTT. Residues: CASSEAGLRGRFF.